These 25 T cell receptor beta chains share one sample of origin, sequenced in a study of cytotoxic CD8 clonotypes in ibrutinib-treated CLL. Profiling relied on immunoSEQ multiplex PCR, and the TCRdb table lists in-frame clones only, not all of them. The sample records 70,000 to 80,000 clones, approximately 80% being singletons. Here the sequenced sample was PBMCs, taken at disease progression, from a patient treated with ibrutinib. All receptors come from a human donor with chronic lymphocytic leukemia.

The sample holds a few counts of this clone. The genes are TRBV7-2 and TRBJ1-2, with a tentative D call TRBD1 (5 bases). V was shortened by 0 bases and J by 8 bases, with 13 bases between the two germline ends. The CDR3 sequence is 14 residues long. Germline-derived CDR1 and CDR2 are SGHTA and FQGNSA. The CDR3 DNA reads as TGTGCCAGCAGCTTAGCTGGGGGTATTGGCGGCTACACCTTC. Translating it yields CASSLAGGIGGYTF. The full variable domain, with the rest looked up from reference TRBV7-2 and TRBJ1-2, is GAGVSQSPSNKVTEKGKDVELRCDPISGHTALYWYRQSLGQGLEFLIYFQGNSAPDKSGLPSDRFSAERTGGSVSTLTIQRTQQEDSAVYLCASSLAGGIGGYTFGSGTRLTVV.

This clone was picked up a small number of times. The chain links TRBV18 to TRBJ1-3; D possibly corresponds to TRBD1 (6 bases). CDR1 and CDR2 (germline): KGHSH, LQKENI. The CDR3 has 15 amino acids. V was cut by 4 bases and J by 0 bases, with 10 bases left in between. The CDR3 region is CASSLRTDSGNTIYF. The CDR3 nucleotides are TGTGCCAGCTCACTTAGGACAGACTCTGGAAACACCATATATTTT.

This sequence joins TRBV5-1 and TRBJ2-7; D not resolved. Germline CDR1 is SGHRS and CDR2 is YFSETQ. With 4 bases removed from V and 5 bases from J, the gap between germline ends came to 13 bases. This CDR3 region has 13 residues. The CDR3 spells CASSEPISDEQYF. CDR3 nucleotides: TGCGCCAGCAGCGAGCCTATTTCCGACGAGCAGTACTTC.

The rearrangement links TRBV29-1 to TRBJ2-3, with 7 bases fitting TRBD1. This CDR3 spans 15 amino acids. Per germline, CDR1 SQVTM and CDR2 ANQGSEA. Losses at the gene ends were 6 bases for V and 0 bases for J; bases not matched to a gene: 9. CDR3 sequence (DNA): TGCAGCGTCCGGGGCGAGGGGGCTAGCACAGATACGCAGTATTTT. Translating gives CSVRGEGASTDTQYF.

The chain recombines TRBV28 with TRBJ2-4; possible D gene TRBD2, 6 bases. The length of the CDR3 is 15 residues. The germline V gene encodes CDR1 MDHEN and CDR2 SYDVKM. Trimming left V 5 bases short and J 4 bases short, with 15 bases between. CDR3 bases: TGTGCCAGCAGTACCTCGGGAGTGGGGAAAAACATTCAGTACTTC. As protein: CASSTSGVGKNIQYF.

V is TRBV11-3 and J is TRBJ2-1; TRBD2 agrees at 8 bases. From germline, CDR1 is SGHNT and CDR2 YENEEA. The CDR3 totals 14 residues. After removal of 5 bases from V and 7 bases from J, the junction contained 7 bases not matched to a gene. CDR3 loop: CASSQRTSPNEQFF. CDR3 nucleotides: TGTGCCAGCAGCCAACGGACTAGCCCGAATGAGCAGTTCTTC. Full variable domain (rest looked up from reference TRBV11-3 and TRBJ2-1): EAGVVQSPRYKIIEKKQPVAFWCNPISGHNTLYWYLQNLGQGPELLIRYENEEAVDDSQLPKDRFSAERLKGVDSTLKIQPAELGDSAVYLCASSQRTSPNEQFFGPGTRLTVL.

This clone occurred a few times. In DNA form, the CDR3 reads TGCGCCAGCAGCATCCTGACAGGGAACACTGAAGCTTTCTTT. It yields the protein CASSILTGNTEAFF. V usage is TRBV4-1 and J usage is TRBJ1-1; a possible D gene is TRBD1 (6 bases). Deletions cut 5 bases from V and 1 base from J, with 11 bases between. The CDR3 has 14 amino acids. Germline values: CDR1 MGHRA, CDR2 YSYEKL.

V usage is TRBV30 and J usage is TRBJ2-1, with D perhaps TRBD1 or TRBD2 (5 bases each). Germline values: CDR1 GTSNPN, CDR2 SVGIG (reference sequence). The ends were cut back, 4 bases at V and 6 bases at J, with 10 bases in the middle. The CDR3 spans 12 residues. The CDR3 sequence is CAWTNGGNEQFF. CDR3 DNA sequence: TGTGCCTGGACCAATGGGGGCAATGAGCAGTTCTTC. Full variable domain (rest looked up from reference TRBV30 and TRBJ2-1): SQTIHQWPATLVQPVGSPLSLECTVEGTSNPNLYWYRQAAGRGLQLLFYSVGIGQISSEVPQNLSASRPQDRQFILSSKKLLLSDSGFYLCAWTNGGNEQFFGPGTRLTVL.

The V gene is TRBV7-9, the J gene TRBJ1-1; no definite D call. Germline V gene lookup returns CDR1 SEHNR and CDR2 FQNEAQ (reference sequence). The germline V and J ends were trimmed by 5 bases and 1 base, with 11 bases remaining between them. This CDR3 spans 14 amino acids. The CDR3 DNA follows: TGTGCCAGCAGCGATCTTCTAGCGAACACTGAAGCTTTCTTT. It specifies CASSDLLANTEAFF.

The V and J genes are TRBV30 and TRBJ2-7; 10 bases agree with TRBD2. Germline lookup yields CDR1 GTSNPN and CDR2 SVGIG (reference sequence). Germline trimming cut 2 bases from V and 2 bases from J; bases unmatched to any gene: 9. The CDR3 consists of 16 residues. The CDR3 bases are TGTGCCTGGAGTATCCTTAGCGGGAGGTTCACCTACGAGCAGTACTTC. It codes for CAWSILSGRFTYEQYF.

The gene calls are TRBV4-1 and TRBJ2-1, with a possible D match to TRBD2 (6 bases). V gave up 7 bases and J gave up 4 bases, with 20 bases separating them. CDR3 length: 16 residues. Germline values: CDR1 MGHRA, CDR2 YSYEKL. In nucleotides, the CDR3 is TGCGCCAGCAATTCCCTCGGGACTCCCATGTACAATGAGCAGTTCTTC. Translation: CASNSLGTPMYNEQFF.

V is TRBV5-6 and J is TRBJ1-6, with D hard to call. The ends were cut back, 3 bases at V and 7 bases at J, with 5 bases in the middle. The germline gives CDR1 SGHDT, CDR2 YYEEEE. The CDR3 has 12 amino acids. DNA of the CDR3: TGTGCCAGCAGCTCCCAAAATTCACCCCTCCACTTT. Its translation: CASSSQNSPLHF.

This chain uses TRBV2 with TRBJ2-5; TRBD1 is a possible D gene (6 bases). Trimming pared 7 bases from V and 3 bases from J, leaving 15 bases between. The CDR3 covers 14 residues. CDR1 is SNHLY and CDR2 is FYNNEI in the germline V gene. CDR3 sequence reads: CASKDRTAKETQYF. The CDR3 DNA follows: TGTGCCAGCAAGGACCGGACAGCAAAAGAGACCCAGTACTTC.

J is TRBJ2-2 and V is TRBV30; D is ambiguous. The CDR3 is 12 amino acids. The V end lost 2 bases, the J end lost 5 bases, and 6 bases lay between the germline ends. CDR1 is GTSNPN, CDR2 SVGIG, per germline (reference sequence). The CDR3 region is CAWSLETGELFF. As DNA, the CDR3 is TGTGCCTGGAGTCTGGAGACCGGGGAGCTGTTTTTT.

The genes are TRBV2 and TRBJ2-1; the match to TRBD2 covers 9 bases. The CDR3 extends over 17 amino acids. The J segment lost 3 bases and the V segment lost 0 bases, leaving 6 bases of the junction unmatched. Germline CDR1 SNHLY, CDR2 FYNNEI. CDR3 region: CASSEASGLADYNEQFF. The CDR3 DNA is TGTGCCAGCAGTGAAGCTTCGGGACTAGCAGACTACAATGAGCAGTTCTTC.

Points on this clone: Other DNA sequences from this sample encode an identical CDR3 as well. This chain uses TRBV28 with TRBJ1-2; D is uncertain. The V gene's germline CDR1 is MDHEN and CDR2 SYDVKM. The ends were cut back, 4 bases at V and 3 bases at J, with 3 bases in the middle. This CDR3 has 11 residues. CDR3: CASSSDYGYTF. CDR3 bases: TGTGCCAGCAGTTCGGACTATGGCTACACCTTC.

The CDR3 nucleotides read TGTGCCAGCTCACCACAGGACAGGGCGGGAGGCTACACCTTC. Encoded protein: CASSPQDRAGGYTF. This chain connects TRBV18 to TRBJ1-2, with 8 positions matching TRBD1. There are 14 residues in the CDR3. Germline V CDR1 and CDR2: KGHSH, LQKENI. V shed 1 base and J 8 bases; nucleotides not matched to a gene: 6.

This clone was seen only a few times. The chain has TRBV6-5 and TRBJ2-3; D unresolved. Per the germline V gene, CDR1 is MNHEY and CDR2 is SVGAGI. The CDR3 spans 14 residues. The V end was cut by 6 bases, the J end by 1 base, with 11 bases between. Here the CDR3 reads CASRPPTGTDTQYF. CDR3 nucleotide sequence: TGTGCCAGCAGGCCTCCTACTGGCACAGATACGCAGTATTTT.

Remarks on this clone: At one of its ends the junction is not consistent with the germline gene, which may arise from a read error. The chain employs TRBV18 and TRBJ1-2; TRBD1 matches 9 bases. CDR1 is KGHSH, CDR2 LQKENI, per germline. This CDR3 contains 15 residues. CDR3 in DNA: TGTGCCAGCTCGCCACAGGGGGCCCGTGGCTATGGCTACACCTTC. It yields the protein CASSPQGARGYGYTF.

This clone was recorded only once. The rearrangement joins TRBV7-9 to TRBJ2-1, with no clear D. The CDR3 has 12 amino acids. Trimming took off 6 bases at V and 6 bases at J, with 9 bases between the two ends. The V gene's germline CDR1 is SEHNR and CDR2 FQNEAQ (reference sequence). The DNA for the CDR3 is TGTGCCAGCAGTCCACAAACCAATGAGCAGTTCTTC. This translates into CASSPQTNEQFF.

This clone was counted between two and nine times. This chain connects TRBV7-2 to TRBJ1-5, with 7 bases aligning to TRBD1. V gave up 3 bases and J gave up 3 bases; unmatched junction bases: 5. Germline-derived CDR1 and CDR2 are SGHTA and FQGNSA. This CDR3 is built from 15 residues. CDR3 sequence (DNA): TGTGCCAGCAGCTTGCGGCAGGGGGTCAATCAGCCCCAGCATTTT. Protein: CASSLRQGVNQPQHF.

In its sample, this clone was seen a few times. V usage is TRBV15 and J usage is TRBJ1-6; 7 bases agree with TRBD1. Trimming at V came to 3 bases and at J to 0 bases, leaving 2 bases not matched to a gene. The CDR3 has 16 residues. Germline V gene lookup returns CDR1 LNHNV and CDR2 YYDKDF (reference sequence). The CDR3 loop reads CATSRGDSSYNSPLHF. The CDR3 DNA reads TGTGCCACCAGCAGGGGGGACAGCTCCTATAATTCACCCCTCCACTTT.

CDR3 coding DNA: TGTGCCAGCACGCCGGGCGGGGAACGCGAGCAGTACTTC. Translation: CASTPGGEREQYF. V usage is TRBV7-6 and J usage is TRBJ2-7, with D maybe TRBD2 (6 bases). V lost 7 bases and J lost 6, with 16 bases in between. The CDR3 runs to 13 residues. Germline values: CDR1 SGHVS, CDR2 FNYEAQ.

This chain links TRBV4-1 with TRBJ2-3; TRBD2 matches at 8 bases. This CDR3 is built from 19 residues. Germline V CDR1 and CDR2: MGHRA, YSYEKL. The V and J ends lost 0 bases and 2 bases, in that order; junction bases with no gene match: 13. This CDR3 reads CASSQDFGAGGLTTDTQYF. The CDR3, as DNA: TGCGCCAGCAGCCAAGATTTCGGTGCGGGGGGCCTAACCACAGATACGCAGTATTTT.

The V gene is TRBV20-1, the J gene TRBJ2-5; D is unresolved. Germline V gene sequence: CDR1 DFQATT, CDR2 SNEGSKA (reference sequence). V shed 6 bases and J shed 4 bases, with 3 bases lying between them. This CDR3 spans 9 amino acids. The CDR3 protein is CSAGETQYF. The CDR3 DNA sequence: TGCAGTGCCGGAGAGACCCAGTACTTC.